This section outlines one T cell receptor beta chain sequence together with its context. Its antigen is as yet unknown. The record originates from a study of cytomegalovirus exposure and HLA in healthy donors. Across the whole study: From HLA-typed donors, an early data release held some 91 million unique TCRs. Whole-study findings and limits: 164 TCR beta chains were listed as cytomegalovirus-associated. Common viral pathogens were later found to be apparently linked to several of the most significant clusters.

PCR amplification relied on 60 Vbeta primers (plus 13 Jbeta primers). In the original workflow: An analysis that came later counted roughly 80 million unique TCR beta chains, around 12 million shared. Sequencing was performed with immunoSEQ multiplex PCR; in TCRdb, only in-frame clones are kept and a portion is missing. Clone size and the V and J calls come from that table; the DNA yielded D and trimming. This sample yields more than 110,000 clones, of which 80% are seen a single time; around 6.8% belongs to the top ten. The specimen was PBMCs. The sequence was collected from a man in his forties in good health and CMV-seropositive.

The CDR3 region has the DNA TGTGCCAGCAGCGCTGCCGGACTAGCGGGAGCCTTCAGAACCTACGAGCAGTACTTC. Amino acids: CASSAAGLAGAFRTYEQYF. This rearrangement joins TRBV7-9 to TRBJ2-7, with 13 bases lining up with TRBD2. The germline V gene encodes CDR1 SEHNR and CDR2 FQNEAQ (reference sequence). Unmatched junction bases numbered 15, after V lost 5 bases and J lost 2 bases. The CDR3 has 19 residues. Filled out from reference TRBV7-9 and TRBJ2-7, the complete variable domain reads DTGVSQNPRHKITKRGQNVTFRCDPISEHNRLYWYRQTLGQGPEFLTYFQNEAQLEKSRLLSDRFSAERPKGSFSTLEIQRTEQGDSAMYLCASSAAGLAGAFRTYEQYFGPGTRLTVT.